The 18 T cell receptor beta chains given below trace back to one sample, sequenced in a study of blood T cell repertoires in COVID-19. The repertoire was sequenced with immunoSEQ multiplex PCR; TCRdb's copy has only in-frame clones and lacks some. The table lists over 300,000 clones, 70% to 90% of them singletons, with approximately 9.4% in the top ten. The sequenced sample consisted of PBMCs or T cells enriched from blood (not recorded which). Receptor source: a woman in her 40s who had recovered from COVID-19.

The chain couples TRBV5-6 to TRBJ1-2; 7 positions match TRBD1. The CDR3 extends over 17 amino acids. V dropped 2 bases and J dropped 0; count of bases not matched to a gene: 10. The V gene's germline CDR1 is SGHDT and CDR2 YYEEEE. The CDR3 DNA reads TGTGCCAGCAGCTTTGACCCAAGGACAGGAGCTAACTATGGCTACACCTTC. Residues: CASSFDPRTGANYGYTF.

The V and J genes are TRBV19 and TRBJ2-7; TRBD1 aligns across 10 bases. Germline values: CDR1 LNHDA, CDR2 SQIVND (reference sequence). The ends lost 10 bases at V and 6 bases at J; junction bases unmatched: 9. This CDR3 is 13 amino acids long. As DNA, the CDR3 is TGTGCCACTGGAGGGGACAGGGGCATCGAGCAGTACTTC. Its translation is CATGGDRGIEQYF.

This chain joins TRBV19 and TRBJ2-5, with TRBD2 identical over 8 bases. CDR1 LNHDA and CDR2 SQIVND come from the germline V gene (reference sequence). The CDR3 has 15 amino acids. J lost 5 bases, V lost 1 base, and 6 bases had no gene match. The CDR3 nucleotides are TGTGCCAGTAGTATAGGAGCGGGGGAGTGGGAGACCCAGTACTTC. Its protein product is CASSIGAGEWETQYF.

The chain is built from TRBV3-1 (or the pseudogene TRBV3-2) and TRBJ1-6; the match to TRBD1 covers 10 bases. With V trimmed by 4 bases and J by 7 bases, 1 base remained unmatched. The CDR3 contains 14 residues. Germline CDR1 and CDR2: LGHDT and YNNKEL (reference sequence). The CDR3 nucleotides are TGTGCCAGCAGCCCGGGACAGGGGAATTCACCCCTCCACTTT. Amino acids: CASSPGQGNSPLHF.

Here the CDR3 reads CASSEDRGGSGYTF. CDR3 DNA sequence: TGTGCCAGCAGTGAGGACAGGGGAGGGAGCGGCTACACCTTC. The V and J genes are TRBV2 and TRBJ1-2; 9 nucleotides line up with TRBD1. With 3 bases clipped from V and 8 bases from J, the junction kept 7 bases outside the gene matches. The V gene's germline CDR1 is SNHLY and CDR2 FYNNEI. The CDR3 covers 14 residues.

This chain joins TRBV7-2 and TRBJ2-7; 9 positions match TRBD2. The CDR3 is made up of 15 amino acids. The germline CDR1 and CDR2 sequences are SGHTA and FQGNSA. Unmatched junction bases numbered 4, after V lost 1 base and J lost 3 bases. The CDR3 sequence is CASSLGLAGSYEQYF. CDR3 coding DNA: TGTGCCAGCAGCTTAGGGCTAGCGGGAAGCTACGAGCAGTACTTC. Using reference TRBV7-2 and TRBJ2-7 for the parts outside the CDR3, the full variable domain is GAGVSQSPSNKVTEKGKDVELRCDPISGHTALYWYRQSLGQGLEFLIYFQGNSAPDKSGLPSDRFSAERTGGSVSTLTIQRTQQEDSAVYLCASSLGLAGSYEQYFGPGTRLTVT.

This chain connects TRBV7-9 to TRBJ2-7; weak D call: TRBD1 (5 bases). Trimming cost V 8 bases and J 0 bases, with 11 bases left between them. The CDR3 extends over 13 amino acids. The germline V gene encodes CDR1 SEHNR and CDR2 FQNEAQ (reference sequence). The DNA of the CDR3 is TGTGCCAGCCTCGACAGTTACTCCTACGAGCAGTACTTC. Its translation is CASLDSYSYEQYF.

The genes are TRBV6-5 and TRBJ1-1; no definite D call. Germline values: CDR1 MNHEY, CDR2 SVGAGI. Trimming shortened V by 0 bases and J by 8 bases, and 10 bases separated the two germline ends. The CDR3 consists of 13 residues. The CDR3 DNA sequence: TGTGCCAGCAGTTACTCGAGGCTTGAGGAAGCTTTCTTT. This gives the protein CASSYSRLEEAFF.

This clone was seen just once. This sequence joins TRBV9 and TRBJ1-2; possible D gene TRBD1, 6 bases. Between the trimmed V and J ends, which lost 3 bases and 4 bases, there was a span of 13 bases. The CDR3 runs to 14 residues. Germline values: CDR1 SGDLS, CDR2 YYNGEE. CDR3 protein: CASSEDSRGYGYTF. The CDR3, as DNA: TGTGCCAGCAGCGAGGACAGCCGGGGCTATGGCTACACCTTC.

The chain recombines TRBV7-8 with TRBJ2-2, with D unclear. CDR1 is SGHVS, CDR2 FQNEAQ, per germline. V shed 3 bases and J shed 5 bases, with 7 bases lying between them. The CDR3 loop spans 13 amino acids. The CDR3 bases are TGTGCCAGCAGCTTTCTTGAGACCGGGGAGCTGTTTTTT. It codes for CASSFLETGELFF. The variable domain in full, completed from reference TRBV7-8 and TRBJ2-2, reads GAGVSQSPRYKVAKRGQDVALRCDPISGHVSLFWYQQALGQGPEFLTYFQNEAQLDKSGLPSDRFFAERPEGSVSTLKIQRTQQEDSAVYLCASSFLETGELFFGEGSRLTVL.

V gene TRBV4-1 combines with J gene TRBJ2-2, with no clear D. Trimming took off 3 bases at V and 1 base at J, with 9 bases between the two ends. This CDR3 region has 15 residues. Germline CDR1 and CDR2: MGHRA and YSYEKL. The CDR3 region is CASSQEQRNTGELFF. The CDR3 DNA reads as TGCGCCAGCAGCCAGGAACAGAGGAACACCGGGGAGCTGTTTTTT.

Written as DNA, the CDR3 is TGTGCCAGCAGCGCCCCGGGGGGTTCCGGCTACGAGCAGTACTTC. As protein: CASSAPGGSGYEQYF. This rearrangement joins TRBV3-1 (or the pseudogene TRBV3-2) to TRBJ2-7; TRBD2 matches at 7 bases. Germline-derived CDR1 and CDR2 are LGHDT and YNNKEL (reference sequence). The V segment lost 5 bases and the J segment 3 bases; nucleotides outside the gene matches: 10. The CDR3 totals 15 residues.

The gene calls are TRBV11-3 and TRBJ2-7; D not resolved. The CDR3 runs to 15 residues. Trimming shortened V by 5 bases and J by 3 bases, and 17 bases separated the two germline ends. Germline values: CDR1 SGHNT, CDR2 YENEEA. The CDR3 reads CASSPVLDTGYEQYF. CDR3 coding DNA: TGTGCCAGCAGCCCAGTCCTTGACACCGGCTACGAGCAGTACTTC. Supplemented by reference TRBV11-3 and TRBJ2-7, the full variable domain reads EAGVVQSPRYKIIEKKQPVAFWCNPISGHNTLYWYLQNLGQGPELLIRYENEEAVDDSQLPKDRFSAERLKGVDSTLKIQPAELGDSAVYLCASSPVLDTGYEQYFGPGTRLTVT.

The chain uses TRBV18 and TRBJ2-7; TRBD1 matches 7 bases. Trimming took 2 bases from V and 5 from J; bases not matched to a gene: 6. CDR1 is KGHSH and CDR2 is LQKENI in the germline V gene. The CDR3 spans 14 residues. The CDR3 DNA reads TGTGCCAGCTCACCAGGGATAGGGGGCGACGAGCAGTACTTC. It encodes CASSPGIGGDEQYF.

The chain couples TRBV7-2 to TRBJ1-2; 8 bases align to TRBD1. The trim removed 1 base at V and 8 bases at J, leaving 6 bases unmatched. The CDR3 loop spans 14 amino acids. The germline gives CDR1 SGHTA, CDR2 FQGNSA. The CDR3: CASSLVDRGTGYTF. In nucleotides, the CDR3 is TGTGCCAGCAGCTTAGTCGACAGGGGAACGGGCTACACCTTC.

In regard to this clone: The same CDR3 also results from other DNA sequences found in this sample. The chain carries TRBV11-3 and TRBJ1-6; tentatively, D is TRBD1 (5 bases). This CDR3 has 13 residues. From germline, CDR1 is SGHNT and CDR2 YENEEA. V was trimmed by 3 bases and J by 7 bases, leaving 7 bases between them. The CDR3 is CASSLGPNSPLHF. The CDR3 nucleotides are TGTGCCAGCAGCTTGGGGCCAAATTCACCCCTCCACTTT.

The rearrangement joins TRBV18 to TRBJ2-7; TRBD1 matches at 7 bases. Per the germline V gene, CDR1 is KGHSH and CDR2 is LQKENI. J lost 11 bases, V lost 3 bases, and 16 bases had no gene match. There are 15 residues in the CDR3. CDR3 region: CASSPIKGTVLKEYF. CDR3 in DNA: TGTGCCAGCTCACCGATAAAAGGGACAGTACTCAAGGAGTACTTC. Supplemented by reference TRBV18 and TRBJ2-7, the full variable domain reads NAGVMQNPRHLVRRRGQEARLRCSPMKGHSHVYWYRQLPEEGLKFMVYLQKENIIDESGMPKERFSAEFPKEGPSILRIQQVVRGDSAAYFCASSPIKGTVLKEYFGPGTRLTVT.

The chain is built from TRBV2 and TRBJ2-1; D not certain. The germline V and J ends were trimmed by 4 bases and 6 bases, with 10 bases remaining between them. The germline gives CDR1 SNHLY, CDR2 FYNNEI. CDR3 size: 13 residues. CDR3 nucleotide sequence: TGTGCCAGCAGTGCCCACTTCCCCAATGAGCAGTTCTTC. Protein sequence: CASSAHFPNEQFF. Full variable domain (outside the CDR3, taken from reference TRBV2 and TRBJ2-1): EPEVTQTPSHQVTQMGQEVILRCVPISNHLYFYWYRQILGQKVEFLVSFYNNEISEKSEIFDDQFSVERPDGSNFTLKIRSTKLEDSAMYFCASSAHFPNEQFFGPGTRLTVL.